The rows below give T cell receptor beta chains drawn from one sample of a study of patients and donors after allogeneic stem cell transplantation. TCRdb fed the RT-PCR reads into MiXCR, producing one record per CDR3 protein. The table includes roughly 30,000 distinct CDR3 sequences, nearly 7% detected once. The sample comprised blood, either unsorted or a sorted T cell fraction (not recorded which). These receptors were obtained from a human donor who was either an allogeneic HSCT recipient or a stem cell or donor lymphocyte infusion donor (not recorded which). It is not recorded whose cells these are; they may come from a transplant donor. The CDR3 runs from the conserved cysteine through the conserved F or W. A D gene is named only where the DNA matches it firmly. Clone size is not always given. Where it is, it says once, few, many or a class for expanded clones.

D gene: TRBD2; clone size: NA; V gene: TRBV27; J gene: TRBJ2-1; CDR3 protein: CASSGTSGRFLLNEQFF; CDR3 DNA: TGTGCCAGCAGCGGGACTAGCGGGAGGTTTCTCCTTAATGAGCAGTTCTTC
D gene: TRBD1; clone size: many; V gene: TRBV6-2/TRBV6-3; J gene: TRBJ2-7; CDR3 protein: CASTRRTGGVDEQYF; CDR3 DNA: TGTGCCAGCACCCGGCGGACAGGGGGCGTCGACGAGCAGTACTTC
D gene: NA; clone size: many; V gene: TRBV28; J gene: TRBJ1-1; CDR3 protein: CASSPGGFDKNTEAFF; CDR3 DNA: TGTGCCAGCAGTCCGGGCGGTTTTGACAAGAACACTGAAGCTTTCTTT
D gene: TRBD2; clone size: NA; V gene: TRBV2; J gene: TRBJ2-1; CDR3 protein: CASSDLAGGPNEQFF; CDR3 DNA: TGTGCCAGCAGTGACCTTGCGGGAGGACCTAATGAGCAGTTCTTC
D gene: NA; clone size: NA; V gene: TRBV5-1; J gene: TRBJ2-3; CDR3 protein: CASSSGTTTDTQYF; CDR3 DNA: TGCGCCAGCAGCTCCGGGACAACCACAGATACGCAGTATTTT
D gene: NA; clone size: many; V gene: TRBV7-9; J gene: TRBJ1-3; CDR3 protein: CASSWGEDTRNTIYF; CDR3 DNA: TGTGCCAGCAGCTGGGGCGAGGACACGCGAAACACCATATATTTT
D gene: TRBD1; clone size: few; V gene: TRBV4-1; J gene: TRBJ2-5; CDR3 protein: CASSHLTGGSQETQYF; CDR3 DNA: TGCGCCAGCAGCCACCTAACAGGGGGCTCCCAAGAGACCCAGTACTTC
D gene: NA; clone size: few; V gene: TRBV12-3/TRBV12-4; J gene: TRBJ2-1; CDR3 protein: CASRFSGSYNEQFF; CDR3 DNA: TGTGCCAGCAGATTTAGCGGTTCCTACAATGAGCAGTTCTTC
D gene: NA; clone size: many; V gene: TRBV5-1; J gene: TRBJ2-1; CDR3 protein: CASSFGTSSYNEQFF; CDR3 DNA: TGCGCCAGCAGCTTTGGAACGAGCTCCTACAATGAGCAGTTCTTC
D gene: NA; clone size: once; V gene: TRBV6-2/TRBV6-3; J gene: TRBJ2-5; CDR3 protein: CASSLLAFQETQYF; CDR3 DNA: TGTGCCAGCAGTCTACTAGCTTTTCAAGAGACCCAGTACTTC
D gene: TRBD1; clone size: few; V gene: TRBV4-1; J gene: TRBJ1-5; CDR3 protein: CASSQDGRTGGSSNQPQHF; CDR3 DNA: TGCGCCAGCAGCCAAGATGGCCGAACAGGGGGAAGTAGCAATCAGCCCCAGCATTTT
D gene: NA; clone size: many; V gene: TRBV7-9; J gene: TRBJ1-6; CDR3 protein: CASSPRPDSPLHF; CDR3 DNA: TGTGCCAGCAGCCCGAGACCCGATTCACCCCTCCACTTT
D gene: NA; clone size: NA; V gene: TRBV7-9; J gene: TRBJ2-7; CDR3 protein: CASSDTGTGTYEQYF; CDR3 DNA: TGTGCCAGCAGCGACACCGGGACGGGAACCTACGAGCAGTACTTC
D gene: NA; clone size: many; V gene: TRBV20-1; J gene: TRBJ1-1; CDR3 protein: CSAREEDNTEAFF; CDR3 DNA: TGCAGTGCTAGAGAAGAAGATAACACTGAAGCTTTCTTT
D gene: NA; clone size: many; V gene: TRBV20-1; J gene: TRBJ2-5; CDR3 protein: CSARVGLQETQYF; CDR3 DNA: TGCAGTGCTAGAGTAGGGCTACAAGAGACCCAGTACTTC
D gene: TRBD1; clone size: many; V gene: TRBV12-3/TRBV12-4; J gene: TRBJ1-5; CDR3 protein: CASSSGQGGNQPQHF; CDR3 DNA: TGTGCCAGCAGTTCGGGACAGGGCGGGAATCAGCCCCAGCATTTT
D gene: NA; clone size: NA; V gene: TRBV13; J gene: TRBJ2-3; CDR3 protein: CASSLGTTLGDTQYF; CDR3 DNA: TGTGCCAGCAGCTTAGGGACTACACTTGGAGATACGCAGTATTTT
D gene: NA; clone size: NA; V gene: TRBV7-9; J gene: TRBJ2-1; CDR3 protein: CASSLWAGDEQFF; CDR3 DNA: TGTGCCAGCAGCCTCTGGGCCGGGGATGAGCAGTTCTTC
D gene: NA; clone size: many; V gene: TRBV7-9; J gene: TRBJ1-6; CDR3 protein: CASSFSGSPLHF; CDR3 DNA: TGTGCCAGCAGCTTCTCGGGTTCACCCCTCCACTTT
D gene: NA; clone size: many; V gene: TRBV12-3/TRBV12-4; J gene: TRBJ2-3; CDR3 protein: CASRPEVVDTQYF; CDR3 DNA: TGTGCCAGCAGACCAGAGGTGGTAGATACGCAGTATTTT
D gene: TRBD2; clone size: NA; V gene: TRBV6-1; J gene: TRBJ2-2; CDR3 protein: CASTPNPGLAGAVTGELFF; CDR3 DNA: TGTGCCAGCACTCCAAACCCGGGACTAGCGGGAGCGGTCACCGGGGAGCTGTTTTTT
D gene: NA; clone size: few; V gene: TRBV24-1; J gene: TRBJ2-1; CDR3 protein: CATSDFDRSYGGEQFF; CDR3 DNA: TGTGCCACCAGTGACTTCGACAGGTCTTACGGGGGGGAGCAGTTCTTC
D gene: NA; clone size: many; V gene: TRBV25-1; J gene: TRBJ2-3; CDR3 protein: CASSEFADTQYF; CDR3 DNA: TGTGCCAGCAGTGAGTTTGCAGATACGCAGTATTTT
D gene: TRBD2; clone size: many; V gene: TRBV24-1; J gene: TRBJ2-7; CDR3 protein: CATSDSRGGYEQYF; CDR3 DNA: TGTGCCACCAGTGATTCGCGGGGGGGCTACGAGCAGTACTTC
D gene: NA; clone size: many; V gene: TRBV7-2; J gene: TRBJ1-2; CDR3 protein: CASSFKQAYGYTF; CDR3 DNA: TGTGCCAGCAGCTTTAAACAGGCCTATGGCTACACCTTC
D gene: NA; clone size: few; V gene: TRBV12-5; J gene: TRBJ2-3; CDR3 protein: CASGLGNTQYF; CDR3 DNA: TGTGCTAGTGGTTTAGGAAATACGCAGTATTTT
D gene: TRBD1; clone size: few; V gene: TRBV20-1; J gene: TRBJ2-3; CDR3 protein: CSAVGWGTGAFSSTDTQYF; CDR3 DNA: TGCAGTGCCGTAGGTTGGGGGACAGGGGCCTTTAGTAGCACAGATACGCAGTATTTT